The rows below give T cell receptor beta chains drawn from one sample of a study of blood T cells in healthy people across ages. TCRdb passed the 5' RACE reads through MiXCR, listing each CDR3 protein once. This table holds 700,000 or so distinct CDR3 sequences, roughly 20% found once. Input material: blood. These receptor sequences come from a man in his 70s in good health. The CDR3 runs from the conserved cysteine through the conserved F or W. D genes are given only for firm matches. Size is omitted from some rows. Given values are once, few, many or a class for expanded clones.

cdr3_length: 11
j_call: TRBJ2-3
v_call: TRBV20-1
clone_size: few
d_call: NA
cdr3_nt: TGCAGTGCTAGAACGGGGAATACGCAGTATTTT
cdr3_aa: CSARTGNTQYF

cdr3_length: 14
j_call: TRBJ2-1
v_call: TRBV3-1
clone_size: NA
d_call: NA
cdr3_nt: TGTGCCAGCAGCGACGCGGGGGCGGGGAATGAGCAGTTCTTC
cdr3_aa: CASSDAGAGNEQFF

cdr3_length: 14
j_call: TRBJ2-3
v_call: TRBV20-1
clone_size: NA
d_call: NA
cdr3_nt: TGCAGTGCCGTCGAGGGGACGGTACACGATACGCAGTATTTT
cdr3_aa: CSAVEGTVHDTQYF

cdr3_length: 14
j_call: TRBJ2-1
v_call: TRBV7-2
clone_size: NA
d_call: TRBD2
cdr3_nt: TGTGCCAGCAGCCTCACGGGACTAGCGGGGGAGCAGTTCTTC
cdr3_aa: CASSLTGLAGEQFF

cdr3_length: 13
j_call: TRBJ2-7
v_call: TRBV25-1
clone_size: many
d_call: TRBD1
cdr3_nt: TGTGCCAGCCGGGGACAGGGGATCTACGAGCAGTACTTC
cdr3_aa: CASRGQGIYEQYF

cdr3_length: 16
j_call: TRBJ2-7
v_call: TRBV28
clone_size: NA
d_call: NA
cdr3_nt: TGTGCCAGCAGTTTCGGGCAGGGGCCCCTCTCCTACGAGCAGTACTTC
cdr3_aa: CASSFGQGPLSYEQYF

cdr3_length: 15
j_call: TRBJ2-3
v_call: TRBV7-8
clone_size: many
d_call: NA
cdr3_nt: TGTGCCAGCAGCCTCGGACTTAGCAGGGCAGATACGCAGTATTTT
cdr3_aa: CASSLGLSRADTQYF

cdr3_length: 11
j_call: TRBJ1-1
v_call: TRBV7-2
clone_size: NA
d_call: NA
cdr3_nt: TGTGCCAGCAGCCCGGGGTTTGAAGCTTTCTTT
cdr3_aa: CASSPGFEAFF

cdr3_length: 13
j_call: TRBJ1-1
v_call: TRBV14
clone_size: few
d_call: NA
cdr3_nt: TGTGCCAGCAGCCAAGCGGCCCCTGATGAAGCTTTCTTT
cdr3_aa: CASSQAAPDEAFF

cdr3_length: 15
j_call: TRBJ2-6
v_call: TRBV27
clone_size: NA
d_call: NA
cdr3_nt: TGTGCCAGCAGTTTATGGGGAACTGGGGCCAACGTCCTGACTTTC
cdr3_aa: CASSLWGTGANVLTF

cdr3_length: 14
j_call: TRBJ2-1
v_call: TRBV7-2
clone_size: NA
d_call: NA
cdr3_nt: TGTGCCAGCAGCCCCGGCTACCCCTACAATGAGCAGTTCTTC
cdr3_aa: CASSPGYPYNEQFF

cdr3_length: 16
j_call: TRBJ2-3
v_call: TRBV5-5
clone_size: few
d_call: TRBD2
cdr3_nt: TGTGCCAGCAGCCCTGCTCCTAGCGGGGTGGCAGATACGCAGTATTTT
cdr3_aa: CASSPAPSGVADTQYF

cdr3_length: 12
j_call: TRBJ1-2
v_call: TRBV20-1
clone_size: few
d_call: NA
cdr3_nt: TGCAGTGCTAGTGATTCGGTCTATGGCTACACCTTC
cdr3_aa: CSASDSVYGYTF

cdr3_length: 17
j_call: TRBJ2-1
v_call: TRBV12-3/TRBV12-4
clone_size: few
d_call: NA
cdr3_nt: TGTGCCAGCAGTTTTTTTCAGCAAAGGCTAGCCTACAATGAGCAGTTCTTC
cdr3_aa: CASSFFQQRLAYNEQFF

cdr3_length: 16
j_call: TRBJ1-3
v_call: TRBV12-3/TRBV12-4
clone_size: NA
d_call: NA
cdr3_nt: TGTGCCAGCAGTCAGGCCCTTCGCGCCTCTGGAAACACCATATATTTT
cdr3_aa: CASSQALRASGNTIYF

cdr3_length: 13
j_call: TRBJ2-3
v_call: TRBV7-9
clone_size: few
d_call: NA
cdr3_nt: TGTGCCAGCAGCTTCGGACTATCAGATACGCAGTATTTT
cdr3_aa: CASSFGLSDTQYF

cdr3_length: 17
j_call: TRBJ1-5
v_call: TRBV3-1
clone_size: NA
d_call: NA
cdr3_nt: TGTGCCAGCAGCCAAGATTGGAGACAGGTATTTGATCAGCCCCAGCATTTT
cdr3_aa: CASSQDWRQVFDQPQHF

cdr3_length: 13
j_call: TRBJ1-1
v_call: TRBV6-4
clone_size: few
d_call: NA
cdr3_nt: TGTGCCAGCAGTGCGTCGGGGGGCACTGAAGCTTTCTTT
cdr3_aa: CASSASGGTEAFF

cdr3_length: 14
j_call: TRBJ1-6
v_call: TRBV7-2
clone_size: NA
d_call: NA
cdr3_nt: TGTGCCAGCAAACAGGGCTCCTATAATTCACCCCTCCACTTT
cdr3_aa: CASKQGSYNSPLHF

cdr3_length: 17
j_call: TRBJ2-3
v_call: TRBV7-2
clone_size: few
d_call: TRBD1
cdr3_nt: TGTGCCAGCAGCTCACCCACAGGGGTCCCTAGCACAGATACGCAGTATTTT
cdr3_aa: CASSSPTGVPSTDTQYF

cdr3_length: 15
j_call: TRBJ2-7
v_call: TRBV20-1
clone_size: NA
d_call: TRBD1
cdr3_nt: TGCAGTGCTGACCTCGGGGACAGGGGTTCCATCGAGCAGTACTTC
cdr3_aa: CSADLGDRGSIEQYF

cdr3_length: 14
j_call: TRBJ2-7
v_call: TRBV12-3/TRBV12-4
clone_size: many
d_call: NA
cdr3_nt: TGTGCCAGCAGCTTGTTGGGATCCTCCTACGAGCAGTACTTC
cdr3_aa: CASSLLGSSYEQYF

cdr3_length: 16
j_call: TRBJ2-3
v_call: TRBV11-2
clone_size: few
d_call: TRBD2
cdr3_nt: TGTGCCAGCAGCCTAACTAGCGGGACCTTCACAGATGCGCAGTATTTT
cdr3_aa: CASSLTSGTFTDAQYF

cdr3_length: 17
j_call: TRBJ2-3
v_call: TRBV4-1
clone_size: few
d_call: NA
cdr3_nt: TGCGCCAGCAGCCAAGATTATGGCCCGGGTGGCCCAGATACGCAGTATTTT
cdr3_aa: CASSQDYGPGGPDTQYF

cdr3_length: 12
j_call: TRBJ1-2
v_call: TRBV5-1
clone_size: few
d_call: NA
cdr3_nt: TGCGCCAGCAGCTGGGACCTCTATGGCTACACCTTC
cdr3_aa: CASSWDLYGYTF

cdr3_length: 16
j_call: TRBJ2-3
v_call: TRBV6-6
clone_size: few
d_call: TRBD2
cdr3_nt: TGTGCCAGCAGTAGACTAGCGGGGGGCCCCACAGATACGCAGTATTTT
cdr3_aa: CASSRLAGGPTDTQYF

cdr3_length: 15
j_call: TRBJ2-5
v_call: TRBV12-3/TRBV12-4
clone_size: NA
d_call: NA
cdr3_nt: TGTGCCAGCAGCCCTGGCGGGGGCTTCGATGAGACCCAGTACTTC
cdr3_aa: CASSPGGGFDETQYF

cdr3_length: 13
j_call: TRBJ1-1
v_call: TRBV20-1
clone_size: NA
d_call: NA
cdr3_nt: TGCAGTGCGGCCGGGTCGGGGCACACTGAAGCTTTCTTT
cdr3_aa: CSAAGSGHTEAFF

cdr3_length: 15
j_call: TRBJ2-5
v_call: TRBV2
clone_size: NA
d_call: NA
cdr3_nt: TGTGCCAGCAGTGAACAAAGGGACACACGGGAGACCCAGTACTTC
cdr3_aa: CASSEQRDTRETQYF

cdr3_length: 14
j_call: TRBJ2-3
v_call: TRBV20-1
clone_size: NA
d_call: NA
cdr3_nt: TGCAGTGCTAGAGATACCGGGGGGCCAGATACGCAGTATTTT
cdr3_aa: CSARDTGGPDTQYF

cdr3_length: 14
j_call: TRBJ2-7
v_call: TRBV10-3
clone_size: NA
d_call: TRBD1
cdr3_nt: TGTGCCATCAGTGAGAGACAGGGAAAGGACGAGCAGTACTTC
cdr3_aa: CAISERQGKDEQYF

cdr3_length: 15
j_call: TRBJ1-3
v_call: TRBV19
clone_size: few
d_call: NA
cdr3_nt: TGTGCCAGTAGCGTCGCCCGGGGACCTGGAAACACCATATATTTT
cdr3_aa: CASSVARGPGNTIYF

cdr3_length: 12
j_call: TRBJ2-3
v_call: TRBV10-2
clone_size: few
d_call: NA
cdr3_nt: TGCGCCAGCGCCGGCGGCACAGATACGCAGTATTTT
cdr3_aa: CASAGGTDTQYF

cdr3_length: 16
j_call: TRBJ1-3
v_call: TRBV9
clone_size: few
d_call: NA
cdr3_nt: TGTGCCAGCAGCACGGACAGCTTGCGCTCTGGAAACACCATATATTTT
cdr3_aa: CASSTDSLRSGNTIYF

cdr3_length: 14
j_call: TRBJ1-2
v_call: TRBV3-1
clone_size: few
d_call: NA
cdr3_nt: TGTGCCAGCAGCCACGGGACACAAAACTATGGCTACACCTTC
cdr3_aa: CASSHGTQNYGYTF

cdr3_length: 16
j_call: TRBJ2-1
v_call: TRBV4-3
clone_size: NA
d_call: TRBD2
cdr3_nt: TGCGCCAGCAGCCGGATCAGCGGGGGGTCTTACAATGAGCAGTTCTTC
cdr3_aa: CASSRISGGSYNEQFF

cdr3_length: 14
j_call: TRBJ2-3
v_call: TRBV12-5
clone_size: few
d_call: NA
cdr3_nt: TGTGCTAGTGGTTTCGGGGTAGTTACAGATACGCAGTATTTT
cdr3_aa: CASGFGVVTDTQYF

cdr3_length: 15
j_call: TRBJ2-5
v_call: TRBV11-2
clone_size: many
d_call: TRBD1
cdr3_nt: TGTGCCAGCAGCCTAGCTCAGGGGGCTATAGAGACCCAGTACTTC
cdr3_aa: CASSLAQGAIETQYF

cdr3_length: 12
j_call: TRBJ1-4
v_call: TRBV2
clone_size: NA
d_call: NA
cdr3_nt: TGTGCCAGCAAAGCCAGGGTAGGAATGTTGTTTTTT
cdr3_aa: CASKARVGMLFF

cdr3_length: 16
j_call: TRBJ1-4
v_call: TRBV12-3/TRBV12-4
clone_size: few
d_call: NA
cdr3_nt: TGTGCCAGCAGTTTCGATGTCGGATCAACTAATGAAAAACTGTTTTTT
cdr3_aa: CASSFDVGSTNEKLFF

cdr3_length: 15
j_call: TRBJ1-2
v_call: TRBV12-3/TRBV12-4
clone_size: few
d_call: TRBD1
cdr3_nt: TGTGCCAGCAGTTTAAGGGACAGGGGCTTGGTTGGCTACACCTTC
cdr3_aa: CASSLRDRGLVGYTF

cdr3_length: 16
j_call: TRBJ1-4
v_call: TRBV11-2
clone_size: few
d_call: NA
cdr3_nt: TGTGCCAGCAGCTTAGAACGAAACCCCGGGAGCGAAAAACTGTTTTTT
cdr3_aa: CASSLERNPGSEKLFF

cdr3_length: 15
j_call: TRBJ2-3
v_call: TRBV20-1
clone_size: many
d_call: NA
cdr3_nt: TGCAGTGCTAGAGCGAGGGAGTTGGGCACAGATACGCAGTATTTT
cdr3_aa: CSARARELGTDTQYF

cdr3_length: 18
j_call: TRBJ2-1
v_call: TRBV10-2
clone_size: few
d_call: NA
cdr3_nt: TGCGCCAGCAGTGAGTCGGGGGGTGTCGCGGTCGCCTACAATGAGCAGTTCTTC
cdr3_aa: CASSESGGVAVAYNEQFF

cdr3_length: 17
j_call: TRBJ2-1
v_call: TRBV7-2
clone_size: few
d_call: TRBD2
cdr3_nt: TGTGCCAGCAGCTTTAGCGGGGCTTTAAGCTCCTACAATGAGCAGTTCTTC
cdr3_aa: CASSFSGALSSYNEQFF

cdr3_length: 15
j_call: TRBJ2-7
v_call: TRBV5-1
clone_size: NA
d_call: NA
cdr3_nt: TGCGCCAGCAGCTTGGATAAGGTTGTGGGCCGCGAGCAGTACTTC
cdr3_aa: CASSLDKVVGREQYF

cdr3_length: 14
j_call: TRBJ1-2
v_call: TRBV4-1
clone_size: few
d_call: NA
cdr3_nt: TGCGCCAGCAGCCAAGATCGGCAGGCCAGTGGCTACACCTTC
cdr3_aa: CASSQDRQASGYTF

cdr3_length: 13
j_call: TRBJ2-1
v_call: TRBV12-3/TRBV12-4
clone_size: few
d_call: NA
cdr3_nt: TGTGCCAGCAGTTTAAAGTGGGTCAATGAGCAGTTCTTC
cdr3_aa: CASSLKWVNEQFF

cdr3_length: 17
j_call: TRBJ2-1
v_call: TRBV28
clone_size: NA
d_call: NA
cdr3_nt: TGTGCCAGCAGTTTTATAGTGCCCCAACTGGGCTACAATGAGCAGTTCTTC
cdr3_aa: CASSFIVPQLGYNEQFF

cdr3_length: 15
j_call: TRBJ2-6
v_call: TRBV11-2
clone_size: few
d_call: NA
cdr3_nt: TGTGCCAGCAGCTTGAGAGGCGAGGGGGCCAACGTCCTGACTTTC
cdr3_aa: CASSLRGEGANVLTF

cdr3_length: 17
j_call: TRBJ1-1
v_call: TRBV9
clone_size: few
d_call: NA
cdr3_nt: TGTGCCAGCAGCGTAGGTGATTGGGTGGGACCCGGTAATGAAGCTTTCTTT
cdr3_aa: CASSVGDWVGPGNEAFF

cdr3_length: 16
j_call: TRBJ2-5
v_call: TRBV11-2
clone_size: NA
d_call: TRBD2
cdr3_nt: TGTGCCAGCAGTCAAAAGGGACTAGCCGTTTCAGAGACCCAGTACTTC
cdr3_aa: CASSQKGLAVSETQYF

cdr3_length: 14
j_call: TRBJ2-7
v_call: TRBV10-3
clone_size: many
d_call: TRBD1
cdr3_nt: TGTGCCATCAGGACCGGGACAGGGCCCTACGAGCAGTACTTC
cdr3_aa: CAIRTGTGPYEQYF

cdr3_length: 17
j_call: TRBJ1-1
v_call: TRBV15
clone_size: NA
d_call: NA
cdr3_nt: TGTGCCACCAGCAGAGGTCCTCAAGCGGACCGGAACACTGAAGCTTTCTTT
cdr3_aa: CATSRGPQADRNTEAFF